One sample yielded the 3 T cell receptor beta chains listed below, sequenced in a study of blood T cell repertoires in COVID-19. Libraries were prepared by immunoSEQ multiplex PCR; TCRdb keeps only in-frame clonotypes and omits some of them. The sample lists 60,000 to 65,000 clones; under 80% were seen once. The sample consisted of peripheral blood. The receptors stem from a man between 60 and 75 years old with acute or convalescent COVID-19.

The chain has TRBV5-3 and TRBJ2-7; 7 bases align to TRBD2. TRBV5-3 is noted as an ORF with a role that remains uncertain. The CDR3 length is 15 residues. The ends lost 2 bases at V and 0 bases at J; junction bases unmatched: 5. CDR3 protein: CARSLPSGSSYEQYF. The CDR3 DNA sequence: TGTGCCAGAAGCTTACCTAGCGGAAGCTCCTACGAGCAGTACTTC.

The gene calls are TRBV30 and TRBJ2-7; D is unresolved. CDR1 GTSNPN and CDR2 SVGIG come from the germline V gene (reference sequence). The CDR3 runs 12 residues. V lost 2 bases and J lost 4, with 9 bases in between. In DNA form, the CDR3 reads TGTGCCTGGAGTCCGGCGGATTACGAGCAGTACTTC. As protein: CAWSPADYEQYF.

This sequence joins TRBV29-1 and TRBJ1-1; 8 nucleotides match TRBD1. This CDR3 contains 12 residues. CDR1 SQVTM and CDR2 ANQGSEA come from the germline V gene. Unmatched junction bases numbered 6, after V lost 4 bases and J lost 8 bases. CDR3 protein: CSVVQGASEAFF. The DNA of the CDR3 is TGCAGCGTTGTGCAGGGGGCTTCCGAAGCTTTCTTT. Full variable domain (missing parts from reference TRBV29-1 and TRBJ1-1): SAVISQKPSRDICQRGTSLTIQCQVDSQVTMMFWYRQQPGQSLTLIATANQGSEATYESGFVIDKFPISRPNLTFSTLTVSNMSPEDSSIYLCSVVQGASEAFFGQGTRLTVV.